This T cell receptor (beta chain) emerged from a study of control samples from healthy donors and cancer patients. Libraries were prepared by immunoSEQ multiplex PCR; TCRdb keeps only in-frame clonotypes and omits some of them. The sample has under 300,000 clones; over 75% are singletons. In its sample, this clone was seen a few times. This CDR3 is also generated by other DNA sequences in the sample. Germline V gene sequence: CDR1 LNHDA, CDR2 SQIVND (reference sequence). Trimming removed 1 base from V and 3 bases from J, with 7 bases in between. There are 13 residues in the CDR3. This TCR was sampled from a woman in her sixties with lung cancer. V and J are TRBV19 and TRBJ2-7; D is ambiguous. The sample consisted of PBMCs. The CDR3 sequence: CASSIGRSYEQYF. The CDR3 DNA is TGTGCCAGTAGTATAGGGCGCAGCTACGAGCAGTACTTC.